This TCR beta chain was sequenced in a study of blood T cell repertoires in COVID-19. Study-level background: Sites across the United States, Italy and Spain contributed samples from acute and convalescent COVID-19. T cells, B-cell-depleted T cells, or PBMCs provided the cDNA or gDNA that served as material.

Germline V gene lookup returns CDR1 LGHDT and CDR2 YNNKEL (reference sequence). V lost 1 base and J 6 bases, leaving 7 bases between the germline ends. The CDR3 has 13 residues. Sequenced by immunoSEQ multiplex PCR; TCRdb stores in-frame clones only, minus some. The sample includes 85,000 to 120,000 clones, roughly 92% seen only once; the top ten take 1.9%. This sequence joins TRBV3-1 (or the pseudogene TRBV3-2) and TRBJ1-5; D unresolved. The sequenced sample consisted of peripheral blood. This sequence was found in a woman aged 50 to 65 with COVID-19, enrolled during active disease. The DNA for the CDR3 is TGTGCCAGCAGCCAAGGTCGCGTTCAGCCCCAGCATTTT. The encoded protein is CASSQGRVQPQHF.